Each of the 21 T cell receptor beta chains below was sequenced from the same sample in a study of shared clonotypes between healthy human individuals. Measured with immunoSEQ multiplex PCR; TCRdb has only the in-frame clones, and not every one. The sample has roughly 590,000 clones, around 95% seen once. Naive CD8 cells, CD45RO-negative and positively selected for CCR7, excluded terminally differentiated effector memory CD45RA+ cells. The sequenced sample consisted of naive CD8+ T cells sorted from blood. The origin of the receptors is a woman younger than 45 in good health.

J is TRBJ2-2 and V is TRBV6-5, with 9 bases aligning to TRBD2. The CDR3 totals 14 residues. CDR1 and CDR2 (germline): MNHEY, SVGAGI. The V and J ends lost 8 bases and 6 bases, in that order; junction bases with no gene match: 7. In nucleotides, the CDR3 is TGTGCCAGCGCCTGGCGGGAGGGTCCCGGGGAGCTGTTTTTT. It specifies CASAWREGPGELFF.

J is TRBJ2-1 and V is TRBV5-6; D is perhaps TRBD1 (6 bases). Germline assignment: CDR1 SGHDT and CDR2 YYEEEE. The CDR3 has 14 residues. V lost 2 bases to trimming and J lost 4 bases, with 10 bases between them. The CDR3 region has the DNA TGTGCCAGCAGCTTTGGACAGAATTACAATGAGCAGTTCTTC. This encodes CASSFGQNYNEQFF. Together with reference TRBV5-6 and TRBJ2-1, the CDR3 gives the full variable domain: DAGVTQSPTHLIKTRGQQVTLRCSPKSGHDTVSWYQQALGQGPQFIFQYYEEEERQRGNFPDRFSGHQFPNYSSELNVNALLLGDSALYLCASSFGQNYNEQFFGPGTRLTVL.

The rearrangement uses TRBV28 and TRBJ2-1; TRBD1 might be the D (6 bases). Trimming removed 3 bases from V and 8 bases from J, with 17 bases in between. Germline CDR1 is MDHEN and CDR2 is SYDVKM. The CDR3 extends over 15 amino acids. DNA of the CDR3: TGTGCCAGCAGTTTTACCTCTACAGGGAGAGATGAGCAGTTCTTC. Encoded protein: CASSFTSTGRDEQFF.

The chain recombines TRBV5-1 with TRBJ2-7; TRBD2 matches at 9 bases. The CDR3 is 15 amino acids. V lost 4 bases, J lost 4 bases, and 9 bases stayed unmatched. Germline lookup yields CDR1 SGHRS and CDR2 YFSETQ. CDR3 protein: CASSALAGVLYEQYF. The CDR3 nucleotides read TGCGCCAGCAGCGCCTTAGCGGGAGTACTTTACGAGCAGTACTTC.

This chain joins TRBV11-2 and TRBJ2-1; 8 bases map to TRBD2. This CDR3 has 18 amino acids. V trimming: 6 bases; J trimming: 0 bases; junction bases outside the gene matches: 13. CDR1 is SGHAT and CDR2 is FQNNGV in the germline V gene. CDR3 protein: CASSRPAGESYSYNEQFF. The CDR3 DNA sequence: TGTGCCAGCAGTCGCCCAGCGGGGGAAAGTTACTCCTACAATGAGCAGTTCTTC.

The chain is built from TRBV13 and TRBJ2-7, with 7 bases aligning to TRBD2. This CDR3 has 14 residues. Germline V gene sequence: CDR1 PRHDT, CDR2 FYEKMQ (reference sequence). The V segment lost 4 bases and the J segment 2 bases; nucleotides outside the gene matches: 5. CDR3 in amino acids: CASSYQTSPYEQYF. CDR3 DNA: TGTGCCAGCAGCTATCAGACTAGCCCCTACGAGCAGTACTTC.

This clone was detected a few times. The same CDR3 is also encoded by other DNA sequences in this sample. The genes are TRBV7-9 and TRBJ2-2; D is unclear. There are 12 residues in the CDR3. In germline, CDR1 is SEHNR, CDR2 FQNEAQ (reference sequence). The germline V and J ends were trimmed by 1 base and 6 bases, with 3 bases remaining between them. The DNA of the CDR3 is TGTGCCAGCAGCTTAGTTCCCGGGGAGCTGTTTTTT. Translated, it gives CASSLVPGELFF. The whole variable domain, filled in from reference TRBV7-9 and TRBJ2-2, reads DTGVSQNPRHKITKRGQNVTFRCDPISEHNRLYWYRQTLGQGPEFLTYFQNEAQLEKSRLLSDRFSAERPKGSFSTLEIQRTEQGDSAMYLCASSLVPGELFFGEGSRLTVL.

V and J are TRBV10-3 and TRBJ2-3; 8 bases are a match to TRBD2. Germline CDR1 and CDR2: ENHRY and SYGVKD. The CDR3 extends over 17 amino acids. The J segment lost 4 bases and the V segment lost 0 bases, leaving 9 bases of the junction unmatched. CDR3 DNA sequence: TGTGCCATCAGTGAGTCAAAGGCGGGAGGCCGCGCAGATACGCAGTATTTT. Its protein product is CAISESKAGGRADTQYF.

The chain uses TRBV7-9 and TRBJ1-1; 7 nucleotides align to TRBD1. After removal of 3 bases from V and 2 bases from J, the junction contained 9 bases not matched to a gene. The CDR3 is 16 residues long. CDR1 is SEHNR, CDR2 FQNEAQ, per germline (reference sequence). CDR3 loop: CASSFTRGTANTEAFF. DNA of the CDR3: TGTGCCAGCAGCTTTACCCGAGGGACAGCTAACACTGAAGCTTTCTTT.

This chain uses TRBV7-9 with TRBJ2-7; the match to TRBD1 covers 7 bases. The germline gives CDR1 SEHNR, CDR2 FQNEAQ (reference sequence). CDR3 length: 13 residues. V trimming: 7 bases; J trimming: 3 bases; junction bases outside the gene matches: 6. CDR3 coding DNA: TGTGCCAGCAACGAACAGGGGCACTACGAGCAGTACTTC. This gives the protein CASNEQGHYEQYF.

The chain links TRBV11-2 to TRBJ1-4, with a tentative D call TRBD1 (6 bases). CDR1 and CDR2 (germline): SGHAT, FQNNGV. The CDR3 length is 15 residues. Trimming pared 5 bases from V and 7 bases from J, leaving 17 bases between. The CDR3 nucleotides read TGTGCCAGCAGCCTCATCAGGGGAGAGAGTGAAAAACTGTTTTTT. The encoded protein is CASSLIRGESEKLFF.

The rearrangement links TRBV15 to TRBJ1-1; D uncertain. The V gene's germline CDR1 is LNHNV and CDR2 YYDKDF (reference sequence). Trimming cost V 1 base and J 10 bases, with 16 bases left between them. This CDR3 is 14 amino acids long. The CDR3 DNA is TGTGCCACCAGCAGAGTATCCGGTAAACACGGAGCTTTCTTT. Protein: CATSRVSGKHGAFF.

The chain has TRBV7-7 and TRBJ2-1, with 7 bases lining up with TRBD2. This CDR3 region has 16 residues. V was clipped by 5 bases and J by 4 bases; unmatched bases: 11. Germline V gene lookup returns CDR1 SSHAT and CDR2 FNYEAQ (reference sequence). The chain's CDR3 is CASSPRVGGRYNEQFF. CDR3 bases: TGTGCCAGCAGCCCCCGAGTGGGCGGGAGATACAATGAGCAGTTCTTC.

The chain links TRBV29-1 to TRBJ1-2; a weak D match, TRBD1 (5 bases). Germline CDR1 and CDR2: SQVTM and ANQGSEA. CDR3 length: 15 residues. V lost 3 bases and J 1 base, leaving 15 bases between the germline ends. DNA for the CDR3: TGCAGCGTTGATTTTATTGGCAGGGATAACTATGGCTACACCTTC. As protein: CSVDFIGRDNYGYTF.

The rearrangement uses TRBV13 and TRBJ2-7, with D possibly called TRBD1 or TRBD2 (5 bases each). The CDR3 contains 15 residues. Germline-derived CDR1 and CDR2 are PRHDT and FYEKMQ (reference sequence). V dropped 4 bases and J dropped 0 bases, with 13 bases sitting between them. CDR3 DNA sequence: TGTGCCAGCAGCTCCGGGACCCTTAGCTCCTACGAGCAGTACTTC. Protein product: CASSSGTLSSYEQYF.

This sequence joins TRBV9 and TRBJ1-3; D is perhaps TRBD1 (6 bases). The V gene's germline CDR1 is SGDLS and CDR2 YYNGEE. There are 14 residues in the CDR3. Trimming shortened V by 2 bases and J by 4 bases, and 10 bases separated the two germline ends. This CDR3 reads CASSVGASGNTIYF. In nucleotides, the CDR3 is TGTGCCAGCAGCGTGGGGGCTTCCGGAAACACCATATATTTT.

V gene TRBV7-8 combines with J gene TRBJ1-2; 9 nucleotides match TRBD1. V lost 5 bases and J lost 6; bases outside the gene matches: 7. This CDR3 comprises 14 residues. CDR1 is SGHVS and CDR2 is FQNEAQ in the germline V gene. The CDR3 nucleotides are TGTGCCAGCAGCCCGGGGACAGGGTACGATGGCTACACCTTC. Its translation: CASSPGTGYDGYTF.

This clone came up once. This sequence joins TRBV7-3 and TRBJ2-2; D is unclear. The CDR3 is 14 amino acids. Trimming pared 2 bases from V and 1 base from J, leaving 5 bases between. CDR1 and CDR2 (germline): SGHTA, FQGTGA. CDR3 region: CASSLRKNTGELFF. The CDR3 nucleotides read TGTGCCAGCAGCTTACGAAAGAACACCGGGGAGCTGTTTTTT.

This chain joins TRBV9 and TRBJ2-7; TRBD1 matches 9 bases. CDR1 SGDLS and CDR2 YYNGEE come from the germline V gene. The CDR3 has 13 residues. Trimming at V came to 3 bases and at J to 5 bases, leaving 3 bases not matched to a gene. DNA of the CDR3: TGTGCCAGCAGCGGGACAGGGGAACACGAGCAGTACTTC. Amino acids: CASSGTGEHEQYF.

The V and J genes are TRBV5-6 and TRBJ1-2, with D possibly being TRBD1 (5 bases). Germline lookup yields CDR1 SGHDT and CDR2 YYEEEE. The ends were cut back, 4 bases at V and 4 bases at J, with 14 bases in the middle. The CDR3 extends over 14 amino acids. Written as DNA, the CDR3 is TGTGCCAGCAGCCCCGCCGGGGGGGGCTATGGCTACACCTTC. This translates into CASSPAGGGYGYTF.

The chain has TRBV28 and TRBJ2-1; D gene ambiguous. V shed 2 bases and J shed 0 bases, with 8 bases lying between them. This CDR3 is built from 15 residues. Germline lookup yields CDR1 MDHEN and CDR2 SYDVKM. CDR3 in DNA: TGTGCCAGCAGTTTAGCAGTGAGCTCCTACAATGAGCAGTTCTTC. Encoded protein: CASSLAVSSYNEQFF.